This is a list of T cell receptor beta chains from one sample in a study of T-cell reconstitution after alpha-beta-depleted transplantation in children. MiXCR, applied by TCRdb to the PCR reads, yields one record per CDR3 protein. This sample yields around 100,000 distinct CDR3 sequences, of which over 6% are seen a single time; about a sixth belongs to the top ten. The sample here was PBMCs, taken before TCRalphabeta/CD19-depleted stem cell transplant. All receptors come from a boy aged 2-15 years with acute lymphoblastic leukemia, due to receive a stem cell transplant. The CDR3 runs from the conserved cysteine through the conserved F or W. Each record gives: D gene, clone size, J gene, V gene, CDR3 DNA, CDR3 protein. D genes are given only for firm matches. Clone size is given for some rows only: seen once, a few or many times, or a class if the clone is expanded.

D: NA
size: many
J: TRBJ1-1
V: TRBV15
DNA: TGTGCCACCAGCATACAGGGAGACACTGAAGCTTTCTTT
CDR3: CATSIQGDTEAFF

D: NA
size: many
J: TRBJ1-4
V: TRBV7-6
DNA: TGTGCCAGCAGCGCAGGGGTCCCAGCAACTAATGAAAAACTGTTTTTT
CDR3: CASSAGVPATNEKLFF

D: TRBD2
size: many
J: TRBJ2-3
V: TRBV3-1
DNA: TGTGCCAGCAGCCAAGGGCGGGGGAGTACAGATACGCAGTATTTT
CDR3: CASSQGRGSTDTQYF

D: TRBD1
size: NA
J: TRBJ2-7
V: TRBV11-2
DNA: TGTGCCAGCAAGGCAAGGGGGCGCCGCTACGAGCAGTACTTC
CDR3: CASKARGRRYEQYF

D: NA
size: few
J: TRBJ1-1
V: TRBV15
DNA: TGTGCCACCAGCAGAGAAGAACTCGTAAACACTGAAGCTTTCTTT
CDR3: CATSREELVNTEAFF

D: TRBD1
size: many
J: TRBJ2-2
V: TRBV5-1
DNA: TGCGCCAGCAGCTTGGTGGTGACAGGGGCCGGGGAGCTGTTTTTT
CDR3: CASSLVVTGAGELFF

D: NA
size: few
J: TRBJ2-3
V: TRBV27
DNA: TGTGCCAGCAGTTTATCCCAGGGAGCAGATACGCAGTATTTT
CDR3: CASSLSQGADTQYF

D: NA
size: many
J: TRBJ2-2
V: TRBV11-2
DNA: TGTGCCAGCAGCCCCGGCGGACCCACCGGGGAGCTGTTTTTT
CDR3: CASSPGGPTGELFF

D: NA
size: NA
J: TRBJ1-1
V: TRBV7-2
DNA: TGTGCCAGCAGCCTTTTAGCCGGGGGTCACACTGAAGCTTTCTTT
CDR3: CASSLLAGGHTEAFF

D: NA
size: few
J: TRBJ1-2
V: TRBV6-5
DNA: TGTGCCAGCAGTTACTCGACCGAGCTCTATGGCTACACCTTC
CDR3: CASSYSTELYGYTF

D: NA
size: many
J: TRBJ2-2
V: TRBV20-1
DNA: TGCAGTGCTAGAGATCACGCCGGGACCGGGGAGCTGTTTTTT
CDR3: CSARDHAGTGELFF

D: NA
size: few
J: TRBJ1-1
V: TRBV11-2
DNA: TGTGCCAGCAGCTTAGGGTTTGGAACTGAAGCTTTCTTT
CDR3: CASSLGFGTEAFF

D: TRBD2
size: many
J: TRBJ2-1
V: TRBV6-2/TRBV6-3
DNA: TGTGCCAGCAGTCCCCGACTAGCGGGGGTCTACAATGAGCAGTTCTTC
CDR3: CASSPRLAGVYNEQFF

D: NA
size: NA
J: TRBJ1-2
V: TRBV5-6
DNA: TGTGCCAGCAGCTTGGGCGTGGTGACACCTCCTGGCTACACCTTC
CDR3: CASSLGVVTPPGYTF

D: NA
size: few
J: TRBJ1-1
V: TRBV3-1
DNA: TGTGCCAGCAGCCAAGTTCATACCCCAGGGTTTGGCACTGAAGCTTTCTTT
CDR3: CASSQVHTPGFGTEAFF

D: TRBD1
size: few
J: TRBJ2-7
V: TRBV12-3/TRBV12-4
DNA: TGTGCCAGCAGTTTGGGGACAGGGAACTACGAGCAGTACTTC
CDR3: CASSLGTGNYEQYF

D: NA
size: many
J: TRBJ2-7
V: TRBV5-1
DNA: TGCGCCAGCAGCTCTGCAGGGGAGCAGTACTTC
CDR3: CASSSAGEQYF

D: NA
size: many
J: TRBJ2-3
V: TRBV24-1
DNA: TGTGCCACCAGTTCTGAGTCAATGAATACAGATACGCAGTATTTT
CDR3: CATSSESMNTDTQYF

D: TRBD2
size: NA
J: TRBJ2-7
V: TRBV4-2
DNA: TGTGCCAGCAGCCAAGGACTAGCGGGGGACGAGCAGTACTTC
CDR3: CASSQGLAGDEQYF

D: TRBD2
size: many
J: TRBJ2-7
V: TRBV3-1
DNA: TGTGCCAGCAGCCAAGTGCTCTTAGCGGGGGGGCTCTACGAGCAGTACTTC
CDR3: CASSQVLLAGGLYEQYF

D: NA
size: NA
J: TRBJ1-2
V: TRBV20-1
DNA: TGCAGTGCTAGCCCGGGGGCAAACTATGGCTACACCTTC
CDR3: CSASPGANYGYTF

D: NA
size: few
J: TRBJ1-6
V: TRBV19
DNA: TGTGCCTCTGGGAGTTTCTCCTATAATTCACCCCTCCACTTT
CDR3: CASGSFSYNSPLHF

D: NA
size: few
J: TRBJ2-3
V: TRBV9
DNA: TGTGCCAGCAGCGTTGGGACACACACAGATACGCAGTATTTT
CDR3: CASSVGTHTDTQYF

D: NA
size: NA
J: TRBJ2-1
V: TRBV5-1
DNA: TGCGCCAGCAGCTTGGTCCACAATGAGCAGTTCTTC
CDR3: CASSLVHNEQFF

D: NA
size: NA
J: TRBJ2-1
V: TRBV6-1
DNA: TGTGCCAGCAGTGAGTGGGTAGAGTCCAATGAGCAGTTCTTC
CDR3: CASSEWVESNEQFF

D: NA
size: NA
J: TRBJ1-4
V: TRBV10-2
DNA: TGCGCCAGCAAGAGGGGTCCTAATGAAAAACTGTTTTTT
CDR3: CASKRGPNEKLFF

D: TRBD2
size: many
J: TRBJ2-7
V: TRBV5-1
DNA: TGCGCCAGCAGCTCCGCGGGACTAGCGGACTCCTACGAGCAGTACTTC
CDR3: CASSSAGLADSYEQYF

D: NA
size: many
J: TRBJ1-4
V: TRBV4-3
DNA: TGCGCCAGCAGCCAAGTAGGCCAGGGAGACGAAAAACTGTTTTTT
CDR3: CASSQVGQGDEKLFF

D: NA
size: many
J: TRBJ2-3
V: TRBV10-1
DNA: TGCGCCAGCAGTGATGAGGGGCACGGCACAGATACGCAGTATTTT
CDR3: CASSDEGHGTDTQYF

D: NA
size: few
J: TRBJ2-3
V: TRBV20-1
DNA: TGCAGTGCTCGATGGCCCAGCACAGATACGCAGTATTTT
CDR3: CSARWPSTDTQYF

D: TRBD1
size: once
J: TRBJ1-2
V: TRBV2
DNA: TGTACCATCTGTGGACAGGCGGGCTACACCTTC
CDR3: CTICGQAGYTF

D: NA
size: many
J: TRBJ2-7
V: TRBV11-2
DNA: TGTGCCAGCAGCTTAGATCGGGATATGGGACCGAGCTACGAGCAGTACTTC
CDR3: CASSLDRDMGPSYEQYF

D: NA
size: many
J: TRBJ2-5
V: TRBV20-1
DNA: TGCAGTGCTAGCATAGGACAGCCCCTTTACCAAGAGACCCAGTACTTC
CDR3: CSASIGQPLYQETQYF

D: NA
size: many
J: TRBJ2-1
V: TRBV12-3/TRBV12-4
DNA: TGTGCCAGCAGTCCCCCCGAGGGGATACACAATGAGCAGTTCTTC
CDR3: CASSPPEGIHNEQFF

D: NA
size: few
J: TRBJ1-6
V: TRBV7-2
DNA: TGTGCCAGCAGCTTAGGCGCCAGGGCCAATTCACCCCTCCACTTT
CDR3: CASSLGARANSPLHF

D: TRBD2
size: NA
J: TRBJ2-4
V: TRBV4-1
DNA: TGCGCCAGCAGCCAAAGACAGACTAGCGGGGATCTAGCCAAAAACATTCAGTACTTC
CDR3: CASSQRQTSGDLAKNIQYF

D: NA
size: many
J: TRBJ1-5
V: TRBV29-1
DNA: TGCAGCGTTGCCACTTCCCCTAATCAGCCCCAGCATTTT
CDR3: CSVATSPNQPQHF

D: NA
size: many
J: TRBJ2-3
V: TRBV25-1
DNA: TGTGCCAGCAGTGACCCGCGGGGGCCCAGCACAGATACGCAGTATTTT
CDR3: CASSDPRGPSTDTQYF

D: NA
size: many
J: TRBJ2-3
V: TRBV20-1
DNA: TGCAGTGCTAGTTGGAAGGATACGCAGTATTTT
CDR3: CSASWKDTQYF

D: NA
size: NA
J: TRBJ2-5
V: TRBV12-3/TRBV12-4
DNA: TGTGCCAGCAGTTCGAACGGGCAGGGCGGGCAAGAGACCCAGTACTTC
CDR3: CASSSNGQGGQETQYF

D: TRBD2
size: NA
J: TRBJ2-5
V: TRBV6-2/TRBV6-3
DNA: TGTGCCAGCAGTTACTCCCCGAGCGGGGGGGGCGTAGAGACCCAGTACTTC
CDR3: CASSYSPSGGGVETQYF

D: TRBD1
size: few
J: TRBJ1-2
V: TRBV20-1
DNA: TGCAGTGCTAGTAAACCCCGGGACAGGGGGACTGGCTACACCTTC
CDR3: CSASKPRDRGTGYTF

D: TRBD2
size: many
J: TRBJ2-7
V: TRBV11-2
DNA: TGTGCCAGCAGCTTAGGTCGCGGGGGGGCCGGCTACGAGCAGTACTTC
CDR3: CASSLGRGGAGYEQYF

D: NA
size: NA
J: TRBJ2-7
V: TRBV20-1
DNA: TGCAGTGCTAGAGAAGAGGGGGGGGGGACCTCCTACGAGCAGTACTTC
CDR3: CSAREEGGGTSYEQYF

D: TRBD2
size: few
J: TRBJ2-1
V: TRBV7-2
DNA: TGTGCCAGCAGCTTTGGGACTAGCGGGGCTGAGCAGTTCTTC
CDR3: CASSFGTSGAEQFF

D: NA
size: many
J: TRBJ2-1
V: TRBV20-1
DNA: TGCAGTGCTAGGCGGGGAAGCTCCTACAATGAGCAGTTCTTC
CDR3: CSARRGSSYNEQFF

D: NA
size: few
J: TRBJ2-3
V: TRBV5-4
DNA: TGTGCCAGCAGCCGGGACCTTCCAGATACGCAGTATTTT
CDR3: CASSRDLPDTQYF

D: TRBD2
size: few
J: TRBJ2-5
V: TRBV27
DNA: TGTGCCAGCAGTTTTATGGCGGGGGACCGTGAGACCCAGTACTTC
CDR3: CASSFMAGDRETQYF

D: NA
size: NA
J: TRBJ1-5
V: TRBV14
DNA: TGTGCCAGCAGCCAACCGACTGCGGGCAATCAGCCCCAGCATTTT
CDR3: CASSQPTAGNQPQHF

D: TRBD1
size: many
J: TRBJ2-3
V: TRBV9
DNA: TGTGCCAGCAGCGTACGACAGGGTGATACGCAGTATTTT
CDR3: CASSVRQGDTQYF

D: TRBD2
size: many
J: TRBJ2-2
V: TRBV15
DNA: TGTGCCACCAGCAGAGATCGACTAGCGGGGGGTCTGAACACCGGGGAGCTGTTTTTT
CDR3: CATSRDRLAGGLNTGELFF

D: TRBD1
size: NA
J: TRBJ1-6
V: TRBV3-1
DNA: TGTGCCAGCAGCCCCTCAGGGGGGCTGAATTCACCCCTCCACTTT
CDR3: CASSPSGGLNSPLHF

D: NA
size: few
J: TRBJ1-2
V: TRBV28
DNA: TGTGCCAGCAGTGCCCCCGCAGGGAACTATGGCTACACCTTC
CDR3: CASSAPAGNYGYTF

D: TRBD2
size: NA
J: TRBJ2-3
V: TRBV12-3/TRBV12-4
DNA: TGTGCCAGCAGTGTACTAGCGGGGGGTTCGGATACGCAGTATTTT
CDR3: CASSVLAGGSDTQYF